This entry lists 10 T cell receptor beta chains sequenced from one sample in a study of identical twins. MiXCR, run by TCRdb on the 5' RACE reads, gives a single entry per CDR3 protein. This sample has about 390,000 distinct CDR3 sequences, with 7% to 9.5% found just once. The sequenced material came from naive T cells sorted from blood. The receptor set was obtained from a woman aged 45-59 years in good health.

This clonotype was detected only a few times. This rearrangement joins TRBV12-3 or TRBV12-4 to TRBJ2-1; possibly TRBD1 for D (6 bases). Deletions cut 11 bases from V and 0 bases from J, with 11 bases between. The length of the CDR3 is 13 residues. The DNA of the CDR3 is TGTGCCGACCAGGGGAGCTCCTACAATGAGCAGTTCTTC. Its translation is CADQGSSYNEQFF.

In this sample, this clonotype turned up a few times. The chain combines TRBV7-2 with TRBJ2-2, with D perhaps matching TRBD2 (5 bases). Germline loops: CDR1 SGHTA, CDR2 FQGNSA. This CDR3 is built from 15 residues. Deletions cut 5 bases from V and 7 bases from J, with 17 bases between. The CDR3 bases are TGTGCCAGCAGCCATGCGAGTAGGAGGAACGGGGAGCTGTTTTTT. It yields the protein CASSHASRRNGELFF.

This chain links TRBV12-3 or TRBV12-4 with TRBJ2-7, with D perhaps matching TRBD1 or TRBD2 (6 bases each). The CDR3 totals 12 residues. Trimming left V 6 bases short and J 5 bases short, with 11 bases between. The CDR3 nucleotides read TGTGCCAGCAGCCGGGGGCGACACGAGCAGTACTTC. Translated, it gives CASSRGRHEQYF.

Ten or more counts support this clonotype. The V gene is TRBV9, the J gene TRBJ1-1, with D tentatively TRBD1 (5 bases). CDR3 size: 16 residues. V shed 2 bases and J shed 1 base, with 15 bases lying between them. The germline V gene encodes CDR1 SGDLS and CDR2 YYNGEE. CDR3 nucleotide sequence: TGTGCCAGCAGCGTTCTCATCTCGCAGGGGAACACTGAAGCTTTCTTT. As protein: CASSVLISQGNTEAFF.

CDR3 DNA sequence: TGTGCCAGCAGCCCGTCTAGCGGTACCTACAATGAGCAGTTCTTC. Translating it yields CASSPSSGTYNEQFF. V and J are TRBV12-3 or TRBV12-4 and TRBJ2-1, with TRBD2 identical over 7 bases. CDR3 length equals 15 residues. Unmatched junction bases numbered 7, after V lost 6 bases and J lost 2 bases.

This clonotype was found many times. This chain joins TRBV12-3 or TRBV12-4 and TRBJ1-2; D gene uncertain. The CDR3 covers 13 residues. The germline V and J ends were trimmed by 3 bases and 8 bases, with 13 bases remaining between them. The CDR3 protein is CASSFSETGGYTF. In DNA, the CDR3 is TGTGCCAGCAGTTTTAGCGAGACGGGGGGCTACACCTTC.

This clonotype was observed at least ten times. V is TRBV7-8 and J is TRBJ2-3; 13 nucleotides match TRBD2. The ends lost 2 bases at V and 6 bases at J; junction bases unmatched: 2. Germline V gene sequence: CDR1 SGHVS, CDR2 FQNEAQ. The CDR3 has 15 residues. This CDR3 is CASSLTSGRADTQYF. The CDR3 DNA sequence: TGTGCCAGCAGCTTAACTAGCGGGAGGGCGGATACGCAGTATTTT.

The chain uses TRBV24-1 and TRBJ2-1; 13 nucleotides agree with TRBD2. The CDR3 consists of 15 residues. J lost 6 bases, V lost 9 bases, and 7 bases had no gene match. Germline CDR1 is KGHDR and CDR2 is SFDVKD. CDR3 coding DNA: TGTGCCACCGGACTAGCGGGAGAGGACTCCAATGAGCAGTTCTTC. This codes for CATGLAGEDSNEQFF.

Only a few counts were recorded for this clonotype. The rearrangement links TRBV4-1 to TRBJ2-2; possibly TRBD1 or TRBD2 for D (5 bases each). CDR3 length: 16 amino acids. The V gene's germline CDR1 is MGHRA and CDR2 YSYEKL. V was pared by 8 bases and J by 6 bases, with 22 bases between. CDR3 amino acids: CASRAVTGTRAGELFF. DNA of the CDR3: TGCGCCAGCCGAGCGGTTACCGGGACGAGGGCCGGGGAGCTGTTTTTT.

The chain carries TRBV11-3 and TRBJ2-2, with 7 positions matching TRBD1. Trimming took 5 bases from V and 0 from J; bases not matched to a gene: 6. This CDR3 has 16 residues. Germline loops: CDR1 SGHNT, CDR2 YENEEA. The CDR3 DNA follows: TGTGCCAGCAGCGCCCGGGACAGCGCGAACACCGGGGAGCTGTTTTTT. Encoded protein: CASSARDSANTGELFF.